This T cell receptor beta chain came from a study of glioma-infiltrating T cells after dendritic cell vaccination. Study-level background: Patients had newly diagnosed or recurrent glioblastoma and received dendritic cell vaccines. Patients received autologous tumor lysate-pulsed dendritic cell vaccination between about 2002 and 2013. Dendritic cell vaccine was injected intradermally three times, biweekly.

This CDR3 has 14 amino acids. V was cut by 2 bases and J by 0 bases, with 7 bases left in between. The germline V gene encodes CDR1 MNHEY and CDR2 SVGAGI. Sequencing was performed with immunoSEQ multiplex PCR; in TCRdb, only in-frame clones are kept and a portion is missing. The sample includes 99,000 or so clones, roughly 90% of them seen just once. The time point was: after dendritic cell vaccination, including at tumor progression/relapse. PBMC were collected before vaccination, two weeks after the third vaccination, and at progression. Source: blood, taken after dendritic cell vaccination. The rearrangement uses TRBV6-5 and TRBJ2-5; D unclear. This sequence was found in a human donor with glioblastoma. Written as DNA, the CDR3 is TGTGCCAGCAGTTACGTGGGCCACCAAGAGACCCAGTACTTC. Translating gives CASSYVGHQETQYF.